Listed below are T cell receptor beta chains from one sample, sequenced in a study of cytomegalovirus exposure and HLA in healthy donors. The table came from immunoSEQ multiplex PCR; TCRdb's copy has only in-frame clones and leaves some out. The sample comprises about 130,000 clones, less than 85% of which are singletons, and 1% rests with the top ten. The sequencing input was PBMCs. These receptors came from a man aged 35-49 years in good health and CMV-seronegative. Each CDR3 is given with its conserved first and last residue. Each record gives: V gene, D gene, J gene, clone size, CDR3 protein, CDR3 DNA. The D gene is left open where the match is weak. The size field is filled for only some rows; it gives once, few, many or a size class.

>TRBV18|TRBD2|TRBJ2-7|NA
CASSPGTSGYEQYF
TGTGCCAGCTCACCCGGGACTAGCGGGTACGAGCAGTACTTC
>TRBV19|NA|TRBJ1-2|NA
CASSHPSDWGYTF
TGTGCCAGTAGCCATCCCTCCGACTGGGGCTACACCTTC
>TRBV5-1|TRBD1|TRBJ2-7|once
CASSRLTGTAYEQYF
TGCGCCAGCAGCCGTCTGACAGGGACGGCCTACGAGCAGTACTTC
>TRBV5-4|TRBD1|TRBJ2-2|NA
CASSTQGTDTGELFF
TGTGCCAGCAGCACACAGGGGACGGACACCGGGGAGCTGTTTTTT
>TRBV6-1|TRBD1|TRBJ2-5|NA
CASSNSRQGGTQYF
TGTGCCAGCAGTAATTCCAGACAGGGGGGGACCCAGTACTTC
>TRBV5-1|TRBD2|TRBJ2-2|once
CASSPTPGLAIGGELFF
TGCGCCAGCAGCCCCACGCCCGGACTAGCGATAGGCGGGGAGCTGTTTTTT
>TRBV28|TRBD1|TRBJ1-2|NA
CASSPGQGALGYGYTF
TGTGCCAGCAGTCCCGGACAGGGGGCGCTTGGCTATGGCTACACCTTC
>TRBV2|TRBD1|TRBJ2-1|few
CASSGETGGHEQFF
TGTGCCAGCAGTGGGGAGACAGGGGGCCATGAGCAGTTCTTC
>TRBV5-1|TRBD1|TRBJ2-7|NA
CASSNDRGYEQYF
TGCGCCAGCAGCAACGACAGGGGCTACGAGCAGTACTTC
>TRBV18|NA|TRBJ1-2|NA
CASSPKEGTYGYTF
TGTGCCAGCTCACCAAAAGAGGGTACTTATGGCTACACCTTC
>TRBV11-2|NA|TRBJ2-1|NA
CASSFEVEQFF
TGTGCCAGCAGCTTTGAGGTTGAGCAGTTCTTC
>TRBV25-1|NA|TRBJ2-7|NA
CASCSEPQDEQYF
TGTGCCAGCTGTAGTGAACCTCAAGACGAGCAGTACTTC
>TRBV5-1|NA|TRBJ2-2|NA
CASSLDTSNTGELFF
TGCGCCAGCAGCTTGGACACCTCGAACACCGGGGAGCTGTTTTTT
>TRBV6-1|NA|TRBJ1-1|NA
CASRTRGGSNTEAFF
TGTGCCAGCAGAACAAGGGGGGGCTCGAACACTGAAGCTTTCTTT
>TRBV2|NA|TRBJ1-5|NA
CASSPADGTRQPQHF
TGTGCCAGCAGCCCGGCGGACGGGACTAGGCAGCCCCAGCATTTT
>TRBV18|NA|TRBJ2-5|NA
CASSITGGGGAFWETQYF
TGTGCCAGCTCGATAACTGGTGGTGGGGGGGCCTTCTGGGAGACCCAGTACTTC
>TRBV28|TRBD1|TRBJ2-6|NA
CASSLLGQALSGANVLTF
TGTGCCAGCAGTTTACTTGGACAGGCGCTCTCTGGGGCCAACGTCCTGACTTTC
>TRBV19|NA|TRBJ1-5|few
CASSITSSNQPQHF
TGTGCCAGTAGTATCACGAGTAGCAATCAGCCCCAGCATTTT
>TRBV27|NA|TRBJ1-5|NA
CASRAREGNQPQHF
TGTGCCAGCAGGGCTCGGGAGGGGAATCAGCCCCAGCATTTT
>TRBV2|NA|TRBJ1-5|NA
CASSARGKGNQPQHF
TGTGCCAGCAGTGCCCGGGGTAAAGGCAATCAGCCCCAGCATTTT
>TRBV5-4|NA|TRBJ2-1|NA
CASSTGQSSYNEQFF
TGTGCCAGCAGCACAGGACAAAGCTCCTACAATGAGCAGTTCTTC
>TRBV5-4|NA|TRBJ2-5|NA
CASSLVGGKETQYF
TGTGCCAGCAGCTTGGTCGGAGGCAAAGAGACCCAGTACTTC
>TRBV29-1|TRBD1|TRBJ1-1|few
CSVDRGLTEAFF
TGCAGCGTTGACAGGGGGCTAACTGAAGCTTTCTTT
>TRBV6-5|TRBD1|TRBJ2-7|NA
CASSFTGTGIYEQYF
TGTGCCAGCAGTTTTACCGGGACAGGGATCTACGAGCAGTACTTC
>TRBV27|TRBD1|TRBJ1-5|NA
CASSRGTGASSNQPQHF
TGTGCCAGCAGCCGCGGGACAGGGGCTTCTAGCAATCAGCCCCAGCATTTT
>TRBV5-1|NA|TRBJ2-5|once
CASSLGARGETQYF
TGCGCCAGCAGCTTGGGGGCCCGTGGGGAGACCCAGTACTTC
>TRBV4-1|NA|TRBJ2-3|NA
CASSQFRGSTDTQYF
TGCGCCAGCAGCCAATTTAGAGGGAGCACAGATACGCAGTATTTT
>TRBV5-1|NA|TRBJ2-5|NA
CASSLGRGGETQYF
TGCGCCAGCAGCTTGGGACGTGGGGGGGAGACCCAGTACTTC
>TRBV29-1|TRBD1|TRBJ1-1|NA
CSASSGGGYTEAFF
TGCAGCGCTTCGTCAGGGGGCGGATACACTGAAGCTTTCTTT
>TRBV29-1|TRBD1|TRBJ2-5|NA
CSVMPGQTYQETQYF
TGCAGCGTTATGCCGGGACAGACGTACCAAGAGACCCAGTACTTC
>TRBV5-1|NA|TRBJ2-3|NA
CASSLEPSVGPDTQYF
TGCGCCAGCAGCTTGGAGCCCTCTGTCGGTCCAGATACGCAGTATTTT
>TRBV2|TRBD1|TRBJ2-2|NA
CASRNRQGDTGELFF
TGTGCCAGCAGGAATAGACAGGGGGACACCGGGGAGCTGTTTTTT
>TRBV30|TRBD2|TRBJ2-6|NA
CAWRRGGGANVLTF
TGTGCCTGGAGGCGGGGGGGAGGGGCCAACGTCCTGACTTTC
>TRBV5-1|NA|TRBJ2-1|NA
CASSLARGSSYNEQFF
TGCGCCAGCAGCTTGGCCAGAGGGAGCTCCTACAATGAGCAGTTCTTC
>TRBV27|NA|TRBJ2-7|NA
CASSLAGHLFYEQYF
TGTGCCAGCAGCCTGGCTGGACACCTCTTCTACGAGCAGTACTTC
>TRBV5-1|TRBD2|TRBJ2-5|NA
CASSLGLAGAMQETQYF
TGCGCCAGCAGCTTGGGACTAGCGGGGGCTATGCAAGAGACCCAGTACTTC
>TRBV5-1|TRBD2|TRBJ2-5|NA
CASSSGGSGETQYF
TGCGCCAGCAGCTCTGGCGGGAGCGGAGAGACCCAGTACTTC
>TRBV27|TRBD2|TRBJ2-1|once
CASSWSGIAGGYNEQFF
TGTGCCAGCAGTTGGTCCGGTATAGCGGGAGGTTACAATGAGCAGTTCTTC
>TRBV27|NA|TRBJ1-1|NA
CASGDGGPNTEAFF
TGTGCCAGCGGGGATGGGGGCCCGAACACTGAAGCTTTCTTT